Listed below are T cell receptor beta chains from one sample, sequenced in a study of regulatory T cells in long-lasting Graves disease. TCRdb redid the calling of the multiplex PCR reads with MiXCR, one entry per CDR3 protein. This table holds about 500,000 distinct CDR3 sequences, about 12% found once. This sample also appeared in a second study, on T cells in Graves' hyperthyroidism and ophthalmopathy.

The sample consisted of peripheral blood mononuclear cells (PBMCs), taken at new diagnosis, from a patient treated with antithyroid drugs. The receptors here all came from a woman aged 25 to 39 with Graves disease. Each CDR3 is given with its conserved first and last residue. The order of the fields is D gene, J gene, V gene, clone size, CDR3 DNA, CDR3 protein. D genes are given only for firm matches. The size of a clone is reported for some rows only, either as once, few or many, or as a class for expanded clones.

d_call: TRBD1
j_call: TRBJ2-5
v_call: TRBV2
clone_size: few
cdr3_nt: TGTGCCAGCAGTGGGACAGGGTCAGGAGAGACCCAGTACTTC
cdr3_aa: CASSGTGSGETQYF

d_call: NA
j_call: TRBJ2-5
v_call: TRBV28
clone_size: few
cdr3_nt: TGTGCCAGCAGTCGAGAAAGAATGCGAGAGACCCAGTACTTC
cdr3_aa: CASSRERMRETQYF

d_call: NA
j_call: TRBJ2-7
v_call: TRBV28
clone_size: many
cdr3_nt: TGTGCCAGCAGACACGAGGTTTGGGGAAAGTCCTACGAGCAGTACTTC
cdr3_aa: CASRHEVWGKSYEQYF

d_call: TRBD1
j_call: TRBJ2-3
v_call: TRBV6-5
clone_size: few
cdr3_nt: TGTGCCAGCAGTTTATACAGGGGGCGGACAGATACGCAGTATTTT
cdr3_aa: CASSLYRGRTDTQYF

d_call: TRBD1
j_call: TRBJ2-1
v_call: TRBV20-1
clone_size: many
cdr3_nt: TGCAGTGCTTCCAGGACAGGGGGCGTGTTCTTC
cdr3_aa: CSASRTGGVFF

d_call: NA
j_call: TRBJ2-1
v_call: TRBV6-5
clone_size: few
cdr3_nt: TGTGCCAGCAGTTACGGGGCAGTCTCCTACAATGAGCAGTTCTTC
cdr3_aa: CASSYGAVSYNEQFF

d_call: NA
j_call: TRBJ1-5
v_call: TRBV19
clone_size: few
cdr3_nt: TGTGCCAGTAGTCGAACGGCAGGGAGGCGGCCCCAGCATTTT
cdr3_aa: CASSRTAGRRPQHF

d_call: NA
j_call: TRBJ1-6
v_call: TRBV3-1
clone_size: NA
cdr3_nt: TGTGCCAGCAGCCTTACCAACCAGAATTCACCCCTCCACTTT
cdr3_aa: CASSLTNQNSPLHF

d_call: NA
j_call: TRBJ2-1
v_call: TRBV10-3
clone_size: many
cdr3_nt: TGTGCCATCAGTGACCACCTTAGTGCTTATGAGCAGTTCTTC
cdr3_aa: CAISDHLSAYEQFF

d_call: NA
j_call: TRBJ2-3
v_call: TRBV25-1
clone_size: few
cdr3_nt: TGTGCCAGCAGTCCTCCAAAGGGCGGCGAAGGGACAGATACGCAGTATTTT
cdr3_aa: CASSPPKGGEGTDTQYF

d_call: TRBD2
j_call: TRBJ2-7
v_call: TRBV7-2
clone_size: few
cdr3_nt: TGTGCCAGCAGCTTATGGCTAGCGGGTACCTACGAGCAGTACTTC
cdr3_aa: CASSLWLAGTYEQYF

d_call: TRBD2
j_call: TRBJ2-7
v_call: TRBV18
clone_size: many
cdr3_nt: TGTGCCAGCTCACCGCGGGAGCGGGGCAGCTACGAGCAGTACTTC
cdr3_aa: CASSPRERGSYEQYF

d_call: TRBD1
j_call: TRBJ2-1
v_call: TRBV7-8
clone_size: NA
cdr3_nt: TGTGCCAGCAGCTTAGTCGGACAGGGGGACTACAATGAGCAGTTCTTC
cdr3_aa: CASSLVGQGDYNEQFF

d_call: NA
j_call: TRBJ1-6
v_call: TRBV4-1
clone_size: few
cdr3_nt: TGCGCCAGCAGCCCTTCCCGGCCAGGGGATAATTCACCCCTCCACTTT
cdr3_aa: CASSPSRPGDNSPLHF

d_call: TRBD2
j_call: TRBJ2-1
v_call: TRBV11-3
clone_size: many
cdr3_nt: TGTGCCAGCAGCTTAGCGGGACTAGCGGGACCGGGGGCCTACAATGAGCAGTTCTTC
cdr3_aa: CASSLAGLAGPGAYNEQFF

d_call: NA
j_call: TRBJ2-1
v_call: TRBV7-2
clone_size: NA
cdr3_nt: TGTGCCAGCAGCCTCGGAGGGGGGACCTTTAGCCATGAGCAGTTCTTC
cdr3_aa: CASSLGGGTFSHEQFF

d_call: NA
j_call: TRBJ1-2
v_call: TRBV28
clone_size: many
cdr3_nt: TGTGCCAGCAGTCGCCCAGGGGATGGCTACACCTTC
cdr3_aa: CASSRPGDGYTF

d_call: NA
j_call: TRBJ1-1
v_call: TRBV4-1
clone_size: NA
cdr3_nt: TGCGCCAGCAGCCAGACAGGTACTCGGATGAGGGCCCGCTTCTTT
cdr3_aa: CASSQTGTRMRARFF

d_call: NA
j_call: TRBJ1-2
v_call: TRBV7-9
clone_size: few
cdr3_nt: TGTGCCAGCAGCGCCGGAGTTATCTATGGCTACACCTTC
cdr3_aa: CASSAGVIYGYTF

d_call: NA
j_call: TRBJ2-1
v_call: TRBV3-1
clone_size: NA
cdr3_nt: TGTGCCAGCAGCCTGGGGACCAGGCTTACGAATGAGCAGTTCTTC
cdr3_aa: CASSLGTRLTNEQFF

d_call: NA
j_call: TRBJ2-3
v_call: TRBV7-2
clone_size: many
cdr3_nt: TGTGCCAGCAGCCAAGGGGGGCGACGCACAGATACGCAGTATTTT
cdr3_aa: CASSQGGRRTDTQYF

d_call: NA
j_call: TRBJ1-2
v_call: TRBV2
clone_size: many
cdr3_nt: TGTGCCAGCAGTGAAGCGGGCGTTGGGGGCTACACCTTC
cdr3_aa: CASSEAGVGGYTF

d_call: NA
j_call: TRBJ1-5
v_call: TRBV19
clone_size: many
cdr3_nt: TGTGCCAGTAGTATTCGGCAGGGGTCGGGGTATTCGGGCAATCAGCCCCAGCATTTT
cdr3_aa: CASSIRQGSGYSGNQPQHF

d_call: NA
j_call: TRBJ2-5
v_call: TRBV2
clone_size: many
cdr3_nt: TGTGCCAGCAGGACGGGACGCCAAGAGACCCAGTACTTC
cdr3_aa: CASRTGRQETQYF

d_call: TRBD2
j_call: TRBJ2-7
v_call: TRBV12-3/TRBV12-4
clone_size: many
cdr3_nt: TGTGCCAGCAGGGCGGGAGGGTACGAGCAGTACTTC
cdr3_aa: CASRAGGYEQYF

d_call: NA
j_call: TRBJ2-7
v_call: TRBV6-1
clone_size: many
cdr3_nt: TGTGCCAGTAGGGATCGGCTCCGTTACTCCTACGAGCAGTACTTC
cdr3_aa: CASRDRLRYSYEQYF

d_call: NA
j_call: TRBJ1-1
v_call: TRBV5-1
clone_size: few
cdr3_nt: TGCGCCAGCAGCTTGGGGCAGAACCTAAACACTGAAGCTTTCTTT
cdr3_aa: CASSLGQNLNTEAFF

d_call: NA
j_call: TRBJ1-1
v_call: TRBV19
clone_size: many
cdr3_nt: TGTGCCAGTAGTACCCAAACAGGGACGACTGAAGCTTTCTTT
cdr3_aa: CASSTQTGTTEAFF

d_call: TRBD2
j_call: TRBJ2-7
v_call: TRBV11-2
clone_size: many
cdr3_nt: TGTGCCAGCAGCCTGACTAGCGGGAAAGGCGAGCAGTACTTC
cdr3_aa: CASSLTSGKGEQYF

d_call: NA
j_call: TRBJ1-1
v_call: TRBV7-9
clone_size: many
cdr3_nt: TGTGCCAGCAGCCCTATCGGGAGGTCAAACACTGAAGCTTTCTTT
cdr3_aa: CASSPIGRSNTEAFF

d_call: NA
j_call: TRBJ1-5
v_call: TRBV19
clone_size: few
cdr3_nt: TGTGCCAGTAGCACATTCACAGGGTCCCAGCCCCAGCATTTT
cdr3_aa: CASSTFTGSQPQHF

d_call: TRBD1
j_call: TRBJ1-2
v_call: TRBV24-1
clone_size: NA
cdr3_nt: TGTGCCACCAGTGATTTCGGGCAGGGGGGGAACTATGGCTACACCTTC
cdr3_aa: CATSDFGQGGNYGYTF

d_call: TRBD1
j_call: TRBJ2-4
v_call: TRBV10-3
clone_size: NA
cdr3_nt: TGTGCCATCAGTGACCACCGGGACAGGGAGAACATTCAGTACTTC
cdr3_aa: CAISDHRDRENIQYF

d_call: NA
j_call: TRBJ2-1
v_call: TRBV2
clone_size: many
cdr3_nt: TGTGCCAGCAGCTACTACCGGGACAATGAGCAGTTCTTC
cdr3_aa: CASSYYRDNEQFF

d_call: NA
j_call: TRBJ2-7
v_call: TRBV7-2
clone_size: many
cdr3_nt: TGTGCCAGCAGCTTTGACACCTCCTACGAGCAGTACTTC
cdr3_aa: CASSFDTSYEQYF

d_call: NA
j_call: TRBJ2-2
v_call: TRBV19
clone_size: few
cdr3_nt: TGTGCCAGTAGTACTTCGACTAACGGGGCCCTTAACACCGGGGAGCTGTTTTTT
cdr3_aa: CASSTSTNGALNTGELFF

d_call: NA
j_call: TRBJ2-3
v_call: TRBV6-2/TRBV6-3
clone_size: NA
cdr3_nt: TGTGCCAGCAGTGCCCAGTACACAGATACGCAGTATTTT
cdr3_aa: CASSAQYTDTQYF

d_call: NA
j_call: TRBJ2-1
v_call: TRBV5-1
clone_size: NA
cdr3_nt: TGCGCCAGCAGACAGGGCTCCTACAATGAGCAGTTCTTC
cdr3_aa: CASRQGSYNEQFF

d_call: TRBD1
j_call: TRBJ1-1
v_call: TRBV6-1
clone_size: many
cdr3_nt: TGTGCCAGCAGTGGGACAGGGTGGGGCACTGAAGCTTTCTTT
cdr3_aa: CASSGTGWGTEAFF

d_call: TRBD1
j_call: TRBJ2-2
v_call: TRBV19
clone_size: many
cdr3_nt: TGTGCCAGTATTGGGGGGACAGGAGGGACCGGGGAGCTGTTTTTT
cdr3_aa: CASIGGTGGTGELFF

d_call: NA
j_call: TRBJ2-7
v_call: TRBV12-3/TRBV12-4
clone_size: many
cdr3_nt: TGTGCCAGCAGTCAGGTGGGGTGGTCCGAGCAGTACTTC
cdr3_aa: CASSQVGWSEQYF

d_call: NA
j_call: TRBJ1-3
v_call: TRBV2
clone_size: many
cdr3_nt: TGTGCCAGCAGATCAGGGGATAGCTCTGGAAACACCATATATTTT
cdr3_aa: CASRSGDSSGNTIYF

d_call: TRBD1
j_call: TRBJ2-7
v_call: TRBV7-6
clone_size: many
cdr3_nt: TGTGCCAGCAGCTTCGCCGGGACAGGGTACTACGAGCAGTACTTC
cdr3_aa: CASSFAGTGYYEQYF

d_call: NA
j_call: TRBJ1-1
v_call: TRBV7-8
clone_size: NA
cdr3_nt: TGTGTCAGCAGATCGGGGCCGCTGAACACTGAAGCTTTCTTT
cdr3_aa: CVSRSGPLNTEAFF

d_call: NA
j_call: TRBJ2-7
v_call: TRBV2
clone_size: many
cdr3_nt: TGTGCCAGCATCGGGGCAGGGGGGGGACCCTACGAGCAGTACTTC
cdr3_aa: CASIGAGGGPYEQYF

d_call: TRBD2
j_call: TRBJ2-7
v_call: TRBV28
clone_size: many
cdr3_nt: TGTGCCAGCAGTTTCGCCGGACCGGGACTAGCGGCGTACGAGCAGTACTTC
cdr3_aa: CASSFAGPGLAAYEQYF

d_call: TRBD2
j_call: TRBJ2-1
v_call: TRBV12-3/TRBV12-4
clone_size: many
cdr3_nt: TGTGCCAGCAGTACCCGGGGGAAGCGGGGAATCAGTGAGCAGTTCTTC
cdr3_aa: CASSTRGKRGISEQFF

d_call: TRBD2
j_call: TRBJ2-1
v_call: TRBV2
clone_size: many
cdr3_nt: TGTGCCAGCAGTGAACGCGGGCGGGAGGGGGTAAATGAGCAGTTCTTC
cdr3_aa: CASSERGREGVNEQFF

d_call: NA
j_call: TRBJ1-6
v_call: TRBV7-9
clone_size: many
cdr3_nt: TGTGCCAGCAGCCCCCGAGGGGTTCGGAATTCACCCCTCCACTTT
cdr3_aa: CASSPRGVRNSPLHF

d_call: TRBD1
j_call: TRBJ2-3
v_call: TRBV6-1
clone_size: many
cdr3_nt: TGTGCCAGCAGCTACCTGGACAGGGCCACAGATACGCAGTATTTT
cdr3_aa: CASSYLDRATDTQYF

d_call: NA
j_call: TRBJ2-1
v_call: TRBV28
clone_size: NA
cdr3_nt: TGTGCCAGCAAAGGGAGGATTTACAATGAGCAGTTCTTC
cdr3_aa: CASKGRIYNEQFF